This TCR beta chain emerged from a study of PD-1 blockade in mismatch repair-deficient tumors. PCR or immunohistochemistry showed mismatch repair deficiency in every enrolled patient. Clones were sequenced by immunoSEQ multiplex PCR, and TCRdb holds only the in-frame ones, with some missing. The data hold about 100,000 clones, with 82% observed a single time. The CDR3 length is 17 residues. Trimming pared 0 bases from V and 3 bases from J, leaving 19 bases between. Looked up from germline, CDR1 is SGHTS and CDR2 is YDEGEE. The material was peripheral blood, obtained approximately 35 weeks after starting pembrolizumab. This clonotype was obtained from an adult with mismatch repair-deficient cancer. The rearrangement joins TRBV5-8 to TRBJ2-7; D is ambiguous. CDR3 amino acids: CASSLVFYVAANYEQYF. The CDR3 region has the DNA TGTGCCAGCAGCTTGGTTTTTTATGTGGCGGCAAACTACGAGCAGTACTTC.